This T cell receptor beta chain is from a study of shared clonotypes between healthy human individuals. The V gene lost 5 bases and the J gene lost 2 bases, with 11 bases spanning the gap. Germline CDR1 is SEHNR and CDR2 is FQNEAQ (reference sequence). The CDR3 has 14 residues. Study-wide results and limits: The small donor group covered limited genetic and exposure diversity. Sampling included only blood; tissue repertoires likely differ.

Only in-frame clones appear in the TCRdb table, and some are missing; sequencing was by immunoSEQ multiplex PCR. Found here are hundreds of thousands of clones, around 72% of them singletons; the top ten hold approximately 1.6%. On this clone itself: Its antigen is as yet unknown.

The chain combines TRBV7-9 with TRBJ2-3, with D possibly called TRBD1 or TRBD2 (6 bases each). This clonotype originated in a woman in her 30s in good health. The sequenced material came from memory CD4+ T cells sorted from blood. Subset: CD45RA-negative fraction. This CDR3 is CASSPSGATDTQYF. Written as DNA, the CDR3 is TGTGCCAGCAGCCCCTCGGGGGCCACAGATACGCAGTATTTT.